These T cell receptor beta chains were read from a single sample in a study of cytomegalovirus exposure and HLA in healthy donors. TCRdb's copy holds only in-frame clones and misses some; the assay was immunoSEQ multiplex PCR. The data show more than 150,000 clones, around 75% seen once. The sequenced sample consisted of PBMCs. Source of these receptors: a man aged 40-49 years in good health and CMV-seropositive. Both conserved end residues are part of each CDR3. The D gene is left open where the match is weak. Clone size is given for some rows only: seen once, a few or many times, or a class if the clone is expanded.

size	J	D	V	CDR3	DNA
NA	TRBJ2-7	TRBD2	TRBV27	CASSLSWLAGVEQYF	TGTGCCAGCAGTTTATCGTGGCTAGCGGGGGTAGAGCAGTACTTC
NA	TRBJ2-5	TRBD1	TRBV7-3	CASSLIGTGIQETQYF	TGTGCCAGCAGCTTAATAGGGACAGGCATCCAAGAGACCCAGTACTTC
NA	TRBJ1-3	NA	TRBV28	CASSFLSGGSGNTIYF	TGTGCCAGCAGTTTTCTATCCGGGGGTTCTGGAAACACCATATATTTT
NA	TRBJ1-5	NA	TRBV28	CASRNQGSNQPQHF	TGTGCCAGCAGGAACCAGGGGAGCAATCAGCCCCAGCATTTT
NA	TRBJ2-1	TRBD1	TRBV29-1	CSVGQGVSYNEQFF	TGCAGCGTCGGACAGGGGGTGAGTTACAATGAGCAGTTCTTC
NA	TRBJ1-3	NA	TRBV5-1	CASSLLPTGNTIYF	TGCGCCAGCAGCTTACTTCCTACTGGAAACACCATATATTTT
NA	TRBJ2-5	TRBD1	TRBV30	CAWATGGETQYF	TGTGCCTGGGCAACAGGGGGGGAGACCCAGTACTTC
NA	TRBJ1-3	NA	TRBV19	CASSIVLSSGNTIYF	TGTGCCAGTAGTATCGTACTGAGCTCTGGAAACACCATATATTTT
NA	TRBJ2-5	NA	TRBV5-6	CASSFRTAQGTQYF	TGTGCCAGCAGCTTCCGGACAGCCCAGGGGACCCAGTACTTC
NA	TRBJ2-3	TRBD2	TRBV19	CASSTPRRGGKDTQYF	TGTGCCAGTAGTACCCCCAGGCGGGGGGGCAAAGATACGCAGTATTTT
NA	TRBJ1-1	NA	TRBV19	CASNYRDWNTEAFF	TGTGCCAGTAATTACCGGGACTGGAACACTGAAGCTTTCTTT
NA	TRBJ2-7	NA	TRBV2	CASRAPQVPHEQYF	TGTGCCAGCAGAGCCCCCCAGGTTCCTCACGAGCAGTACTTC
NA	TRBJ2-3	NA	TRBV5-1	CASSLARQATDTQYF	TGCGCCAGCAGCTTGGCCCGACAGGCCACAGATACGCAGTATTTT
NA	TRBJ2-5	TRBD2	TRBV4-3	CASSPGGGVGETQYF	TGCGCCAGCAGCCCCGGCGGGGGGGTCGGGGAGACCCAGTACTTC
few	TRBJ1-2	NA	TRBV20-1	CSASPFPSYTF	TGCAGTGCTAGCCCGTTTCCCTCCTACACCTTC